This TCR beta chain was documented in a study of tumor-infiltrating lymphocytes in primary liver carcinoma. Study-wide results and limits: Overlap between tumor regions exceeded overlap of tumor with adjacent tissue or blood.

This CDR3 contains 12 residues. Germline values: CDR1 SGHAT, CDR2 FQNNGV. As for this clonotype: Its antigen remains unidentified. The junction does not match germline at one end; this may be a read error.

Unsorted bulk tissue, roughly 19-33 mg of it, served as the source for co-extraction of RNA and DNA. The patients lived with chronic HBV infection and had not yet received any treatment. The authors sampled five separate regions per tumor. Each tumor specimen held more than 75% viable tumor cells. A constant-region primer served to make TCR beta cDNA from approximately 490 ng total RNA. It was through three nested multiplex PCR rounds of slightly modified ARM-PCR that TCR beta libraries arose. Investigators reported that the first two PCR rounds, at 10 cycles each, used TRBV1-TRBV30 forward primers with a C-beta reverse primer. TCRdb re-called the multiplex PCR reads with MiXCR, one entry per CDR3 protein. The sample includes fewer than 150,000 distinct CDR3 sequences, 65% seen only once; the top ten take approximately 9.9%.

The chain recombines TRBV11-2 with TRBJ2-7, with 8 positions matching TRBD2. This TCR was recovered from a woman aged 55-70 years with primary liver carcinoma and hepatitis B virus infection. Sequenced: liver tumor tissue from sampling region 1. Subset specified: tumor region T1, superior pole. As DNA, the CDR3 is TGTGCCAGCAGCCTAGAAGCGGGGGAGCTCTACTTC. Its protein is CASSLEAGELYF.